This T cell receptor beta chain came from a study of OX40 agonist ivuxolimab in advanced cancers. As to this clone: Its antigen is as yet unknown.

General study points: Expanded clones tended on average to be more numerous among CD8+ T cells than CD4+.

TCRdb's copy holds only in-frame clones and misses some; the assay was immunoSEQ multiplex PCR. The table shows nearly 25,000 clones, with around three quarters occurring only once. Per germline, CDR1 MDHEN and CDR2 SYDVKM. The V end lost 4 bases, the J end lost 1 base, and 14 bases lay between the germline ends. The CDR3 is made up of 16 amino acids. This clonotype was sampled from an adult with an advanced solid tumor such as melanoma, head and neck, liver or kidney cancer. The sample in question was CD4+ or CD8+ T cells sorted from blood, obtained in a trial of the OX40 agonist ivuxolimab. The chain couples TRBV28 to TRBJ1-3, with a tentative D call TRBD1 (5 bases). CDR3 loop: CASSSSGIWSGNTIYF. DNA for the CDR3: TGTGCCAGCAGTTCCTCAGGGATCTGGTCTGGAAACACCATATATTTT.